The 21 T cell receptor beta chains below were found in one sample sequenced in a study of T cells and Merkel cell carcinoma outcomes. Assay used: immunoSEQ multiplex PCR; TCRdb lists only in-frame clones, some missing. The data contain approximately 15,000 clones, around 87% of them seen just once; the ten biggest clones take up 7.9%. Sequenced material: tumor tissue from Merkel cell carcinoma. These receptors originate from a human donor with Merkel cell carcinoma.

The V and J genes are TRBV5-1 and TRBJ1-4; perhaps TRBD1 as D (6 bases). The CDR3 sequence is 16 residues long. Trimming removed 1 base at V and 3 bases at J, with 13 bases between. Germline values: CDR1 SGHRS, CDR2 YFSETQ. This CDR3 reads CASSLRGGPANEKLFF. CDR3 DNA: TGCGCCAGCAGCTTGAGGGGGGGGCCAGCTAATGAAAAACTGTTTTTT. The entire variable domain, with the rest obtained from reference TRBV5-1 and TRBJ1-4, is as follows: KAGVTQTPRYLIKTRGQQVTLSCSPISGHRSVSWYQQTPGQGLQFLFEYFSETQRNKGNFPGRFSGRQFSNSRSEMNVSTLELGDSALYLCASSLRGGPANEKLFFGSGTQLSVL.

This clone has a handful of counts. Within the sample, other DNA sequences also encode this same CDR3. This rearrangement joins TRBV9 to TRBJ1-4; D gene uncertain. Between the trimmed V and J ends, which lost 0 bases and 2 bases, there was a span of 8 bases. Germline V gene lookup returns CDR1 SGDLS and CDR2 YYNGEE. The CDR3 spans 15 residues. This CDR3 reads CASSVGVQTNEKLFF. The DNA for the CDR3 is TGTGCCAGCAGCGTAGGAGTACAGACTAATGAAAAACTGTTTTTT. Full variable domain (rest looked up from reference TRBV9 and TRBJ1-4): DSGVTQTPKHLITATGQRVTLRCSPRSGDLSVYWYQQSLDQGLQFLIQYYNGEERAKGNILERFSAQQFPDLHSELNLSSLELGDSALYFCASSVGVQTNEKLFFGSGTQLSVL.

The chain couples TRBV30 to TRBJ1-6, with 11 bases matching TRBD1. The length of the CDR3 is 15 residues. After removal of 3 bases from V and 6 bases from J, the junction contained 4 bases not matched to a gene. Germline V gene sequence: CDR1 GTSNPN, CDR2 SVGIG (reference sequence). The CDR3 DNA is TGTGCCTGGAGGATAGGGACAGGGGGTAATTCACCCCTCCACTTT. Its translation: CAWRIGTGGNSPLHF.

The rearrangement joins TRBV21-1 to TRBJ2-7; TRBD1, as called in the table, went unchecked against the DNA. TRBV21-1 is tagged as a pseudogene. This CDR3 region has 13 residues. This chain's CDR3 is CASSNRGTYEQYF. The CDR3 nucleotides are TGTGCCAGCAGCAACAGGGGGACCTACGAGCAGTACTTC.

The chain is built from TRBV11-2 and TRBJ1-4; weak D call: TRBD1 (5 bases). Trimming removed 6 bases at V and 3 bases at J, with 14 bases between. Germline CDR1 reads SGHAT; CDR2 reads FQNNGV. This CDR3 has 15 residues. The DNA of the CDR3 is TGTGCCAGCAGTTCCGCAGGGTGGGCTAATGAAAAACTGTTTTTT. This gives the protein CASSSAGWANEKLFF.

This clone has more than one count but fewer than ten. V and J are TRBV6-5 and TRBJ2-2; TRBD1 is a possible D gene (5 bases). The CDR3 contains 16 residues. Germline V CDR1 and CDR2: MNHEY, SVGAGI. Trimming took 2 bases from V and 3 from J, leaving 13 bases between them. The CDR3 DNA reads TGTGCCAGCAGTTACAAGGGGCCGTGGGACACCGGGGAGCTGTTTTTT. It yields the protein CASSYKGPWDTGELFF.

The gene calls are TRBV7-2 and TRBJ1-5; D may be TRBD1 (6 bases). V gave up 3 bases and J gave up 1 base, with 13 bases separating them. The CDR3 covers 16 residues. CDR1 and CDR2 from the germline V gene are SGHTA and FQGNSA. CDR3 sequence reads: CASSLGHPGSNQPQHF. CDR3 DNA: TGTGCCAGCAGCTTGGGACACCCCGGGAGCAATCAGCCCCAGCATTTT. Full variable domain (missing parts from reference TRBV7-2 and TRBJ1-5): GAGVSQSPSNKVTEKGKDVELRCDPISGHTALYWYRQSLGQGLEFLIYFQGNSAPDKSGLPSDRFSAERTGGSVSTLTIQRTQQEDSAVYLCASSLGHPGSNQPQHFGDGTRLSIL.

The V call is TRBV27, the J call TRBJ2-1, with D possibly being TRBD2 (5 bases). V was trimmed by 4 bases and J by 10 bases, leaving 14 bases between them. Germline CDR1 reads MNHEY; CDR2 reads SMNVEV (reference sequence). The CDR3 has 13 amino acids. The CDR3 DNA reads as TGTGCCAGCAGTTCCTCGGACTTGAGCGAGCAGTTCTTC. Amino acids: CASSSSDLSEQFF.

CDR3 protein: CASSQDQTREQYF. The CDR3 DNA follows: TGCGCCAGCAGCCAAGATCAGACGCGTGAGCAGTATTTT. The V gene is TRBV4-1, the J gene TRBJ2-3; D is ambiguous. CDR1 is MGHRA, CDR2 YSYEKL, per germline. The CDR3 runs 13 residues. Trimming took 0 bases from V and 11 from J, leaving 12 bases between them.

The chain carries TRBV5-1 and TRBJ2-5; TRBD2 matches at 10 bases. With V trimmed by 1 base and J by 2 bases, 5 bases remained unmatched. Germline V lookup: CDR1 SGHRS, CDR2 YFSETQ. The CDR3 consists of 16 residues. The CDR3 DNA reads as TGCGCCAGCAGCTTGCGGGGAGCGGGAGGGCAAGAGACCCAGTACTTC. Protein product: CASSLRGAGGQETQYF.

In the case of this clone: One end of the junction fails to match germline, which may point to a read error. The chain employs TRBV9 and TRBJ2-1; D call uncertain. Germline V gene sequence: CDR1 SGDLS, CDR2 YYNGEE. This CDR3 spans 11 amino acids. The CDR3 reads CTSSIYNEQFF. The CDR3 DNA reads as TGTACCAGCAGCATATATAATGAGCAGTTCTTC.

Comments on this clone: A junction boundary mismatches the germline segment, possibly from a read error. CDR3 coding DNA: TGTGCCAGCGGAAAGCCGGGACACCCCTACAAGCAGTACTTC. Residues: CASGKPGHPYKQYF. The rearrangement joins TRBV25-1 to TRBJ2-7, with D possibly matching TRBD1 (6 bases). CDR1 is MGHDK and CDR2 is SYGVNS in the germline V gene. The CDR3 covers 14 residues.

This clone was counted a single time. This chain connects TRBV9 to TRBJ1-1; D is undetermined. The CDR3 is 16 amino acids. Trimming took 4 bases from V and 1 from J, leaving 17 bases between them. From germline, CDR1 is SGDLS and CDR2 YYNGEE. The CDR3: CASSQSLNPQNTEAFF. CDR3 DNA sequence: TGTGCCAGCAGCCAATCGCTTAACCCACAGAACACTGAAGCTTTCTTT.

This rearrangement joins TRBV10-3 to TRBJ2-7, with D possibly matching TRBD1 (6 bases). This CDR3 contains 12 residues. Trimming left V 2 bases short and J 6 bases short, with 8 bases between. The germline CDR1 and CDR2 sequences are ENHRY and SYGVKD. In nucleotides, the CDR3 is TGTGCCATCAGTGAGACAGGGCTCGAGCAGTACTTC. Encoded protein: CAISETGLEQYF.

The V and J genes are TRBV5-6 and TRBJ1-3; D unresolved. This CDR3 has 14 amino acids. CDR1 is SGHDT, CDR2 YYEEEE, per germline. The V and J ends lost 3 bases and 3 bases respectively, with 10 bases between them. The CDR3 protein is CASSYYTDGNTIYF. The DNA for the CDR3 is TGTGCCAGCAGCTACTACACGGATGGAAACACCATATATTTT. The whole variable domain, remainder taken from reference TRBV5-6 and TRBJ1-3, is DAGVTQSPTHLIKTRGQQVTLRCSPKSGHDTVSWYQQALGQGPQFIFQYYEEEERQRGNFPDRFSGHQFPNYSSELNVNALLLGDSALYLCASSYYTDGNTIYFGEGSWLTVV.

The chain combines TRBV5-1 with TRBJ1-3; D ambiguous. This CDR3 contains 15 residues. Germline V CDR1 and CDR2: SGHRS, YFSETQ. Between the trimmed V and J ends, which lost 0 bases and 2 bases, there was a span of 9 bases. The DNA of the CDR3 is TGCGCCAGCAGCTTGGACAGCAGCACTGGAAACACCATATATTTT. Protein product: CASSLDSSTGNTIYF.

J is TRBJ2-3 and V is TRBV9; D not certain. This CDR3 is built from 13 residues. The germline V gene has CDR1 SGDLS and CDR2 YYNGEE. V lost 3 bases to trimming and J lost 3 bases, with 8 bases between them. For the CDR3, the DNA is TGTGCCAGCAGCGCTGGAGTTACAGATACGCAGTATTTT. Protein: CASSAGVTDTQYF.

This chain uses TRBV9 with TRBJ1-1; 7 positions match TRBD1. V shed 4 bases, J shed 5 bases, and the junction held 5 bases outside the gene matches. This CDR3 is built from 13 residues. Germline values: CDR1 SGDLS, CDR2 YYNGEE. CDR3 in DNA: TGTGCCAGCAGCCCTCAGGGGGGGACTGAAGCTTTCTTT. It specifies CASSPQGGTEAFF.

The chain is built from TRBV6-5 and TRBJ1-1; 8 nucleotides align to TRBD1. CDR3 length equals 13 residues. V shed 6 bases, J shed 8 bases, and the junction held 8 bases outside the gene matches. CDR1 is MNHEY and CDR2 is SVGAGI in the germline V gene. CDR3 nucleotides: TGTGCCAGCAGCAGGGACAGGAAATACGAAGCTTTCTTT. It specifies CASSRDRKYEAFF.

This rearrangement joins TRBV7-9 to TRBJ1-5; 7 bases fit TRBD1. V trimming: 4 bases; J trimming: 0 bases; junction bases outside the gene matches: 12. The germline gives CDR1 SEHNR, CDR2 FQNEAQ (reference sequence). The CDR3 runs to 18 residues. The CDR3 DNA reads as TGTGCCAGCAGCTCTAGTACAGGGGTGAGCTTTAGCAATCAGCCCCAGCATTTT. Translation gives CASSSSTGVSFSNQPQHF.

V usage is TRBV5-1 and J usage is TRBJ2-7; the D gene could be TRBD1 or TRBD2 (5 bases each). Germline CDR1 is SGHRS and CDR2 is YFSETQ. This CDR3 spans 14 amino acids. V was shortened by 5 bases and J by 2 bases, with 14 bases between the two germline ends. The CDR3 spells CASRLGTATYEQYF. The CDR3 DNA follows: TGCGCCAGCAGGCTGGGGACGGCTACCTACGAGCAGTACTTC.